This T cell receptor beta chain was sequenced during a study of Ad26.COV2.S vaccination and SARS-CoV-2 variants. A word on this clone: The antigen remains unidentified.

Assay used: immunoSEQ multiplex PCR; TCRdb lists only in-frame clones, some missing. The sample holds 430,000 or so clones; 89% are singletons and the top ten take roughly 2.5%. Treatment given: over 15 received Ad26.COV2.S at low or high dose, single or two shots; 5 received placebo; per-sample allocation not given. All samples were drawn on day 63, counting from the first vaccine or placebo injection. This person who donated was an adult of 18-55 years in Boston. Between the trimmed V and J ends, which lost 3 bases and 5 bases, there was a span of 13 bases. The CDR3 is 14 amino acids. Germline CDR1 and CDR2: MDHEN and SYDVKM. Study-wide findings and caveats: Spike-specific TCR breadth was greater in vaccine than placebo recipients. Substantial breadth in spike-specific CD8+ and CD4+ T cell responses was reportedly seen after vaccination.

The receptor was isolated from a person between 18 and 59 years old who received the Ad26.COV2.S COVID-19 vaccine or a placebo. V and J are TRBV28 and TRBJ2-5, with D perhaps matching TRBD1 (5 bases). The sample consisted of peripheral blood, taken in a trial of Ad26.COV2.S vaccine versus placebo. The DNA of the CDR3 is TGTGCCAGCAGTTTGTCAGGGTTCGGGGAGACCCAGTACTTC. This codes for CASSLSGFGETQYF.